This TCR beta chain was captured by sequencing in a study of cytomegalovirus exposure and HLA in healthy donors. Regarding the study as a whole: Rarity held for most TCR sequences, but there were some public TCRs that occurred in many donors. Earlier results showed most TCR beta V segments being productive about 87% or about 30% of the time. HLA-A and HLA-B allele assignments for most subjects were reportedly predicted accurately using TCR beta sequences. DRB1 showed the most TCR associations and HLA-C the fewest in a later analysis, as rates varied by HLA locus.

PCR primers comprised 60 Vbeta and 13 Jbeta primers. The table came from immunoSEQ multiplex PCR; TCRdb's copy has only in-frame clones and leaves some out. The sample contains more than 90,000 clones, roughly 66% of which appear only once. This clone was observed a few times. The antigen remains undetermined. Other DNA sequences in this sample translate to the same CDR3. The clonotype was recovered from a woman aged 25 to 39 in good health and CMV-seronegative. The sample was PBMCs.

The CDR3, as DNA: TGCGCCAGCAGCCCGCGGACTACAAACACCGGGGAGCTGTTTTTT. Protein product: CASSPRTTNTGELFF. The rearrangement uses TRBV5-1 and TRBJ2-2; a possible D gene is TRBD2 (6 bases). V lost 4 bases and J 2 bases, leaving 12 bases between the germline ends. Germline V lookup: CDR1 SGHRS, CDR2 YFSETQ. CDR3 length: 15 amino acids.